These 22 T cell receptor beta chains originate from one sample sequenced in a study of Graves' ophthalmopathy and Graves' hyperthyroidism. Using RNA transcripts, the TCR beta CDR3 regions were amplified. The workflow started with a first-round RT-PCR run with HTBI primers and then moved on to a second-round multiplex PCR. TCRdb re-called the multiplex PCR reads through MiXCR, storing one row per CDR3 protein. Counted here are 500,000 to 700,000 distinct CDR3 sequences, around a fifth occurring once; the ten biggest clones make up more than 5.5%. Sequencing was done on a sample of peripheral blood. The receptors were gathered from a woman aged 18-29 years with stable Graves' hyperthyroidism. Some clones in this sample may be carry-over from other donors' samples.

The sample holds many counts of this clonotype. The V call is TRBV7-7, the J call TRBJ2-7; D is unclear. Looked up from germline, CDR1 is SSHAT and CDR2 is FNYEAQ (reference sequence). The CDR3 contains 14 residues. V lost 11 bases to trimming and J lost 2 bases, with 19 bases between them. The CDR3 protein is CAVSADGSPYEQYF. Written as DNA, the CDR3 is TGTGCCGTCTCAGCCGACGGATCTCCCTACGAGCAGTACTTC.

This clonotype was recorded many times. The chain is built from TRBV11-2 and TRBJ1-6; weak D call: TRBD1 (6 bases). Per the germline V gene, CDR1 is SGHAT and CDR2 is FQNNGV. This CDR3 is built from 13 residues. The V gene lost 5 bases and the J gene lost 10 bases, with 12 bases spanning the gap. CDR3: CASSPRGGSPLHF. The CDR3 DNA reads TGTGCCAGCAGCCCCAGGGGCGGATCACCCCTCCACTTT.

The chain is built from TRBV5-1 and TRBJ1-1; D gene ambiguous. Germline lookup yields CDR1 SGHRS and CDR2 YFSETQ. V was clipped by 5 bases and J by 2 bases, with 10 bases between them. The CDR3 spans 13 residues. The CDR3 is CASSISANTEAFF. The CDR3 nucleotides read TGCGCCAGCAGTATTTCGGCCAACACTGAAGCTTTCTTT.

This chain links TRBV6-1 with TRBJ1-2; 9 nucleotides agree with TRBD1. The CDR3 covers 14 residues. CDR1 and CDR2 (germline): MNHNS, SASEGT. V shed 4 bases, J shed 4 bases, and the junction held 4 bases outside the gene matches. DNA of the CDR3: TGTGCCAGCAGTGTGTCGGGACAGGGCTATGGCTACACCTTC. It codes for CASSVSGQGYGYTF.

This clonotype occurred many times. The J gene is TRBJ1-5, the V gene TRBV9, with a weak D call TRBD1 (6 bases). V lost 3 bases, J lost 7 bases, and 20 bases lay in between. This CDR3 region has 16 residues. Germline V gives CDR1 SGDLS, CDR2 YYNGEE. Here the CDR3 reads CASSAWGRGRWQPQHF. CDR3 coding DNA: TGTGCCAGCAGCGCGTGGGGCAGGGGAAGGTGGCAGCCCCAGCATTTT. The complete variable domain, with remaining parts taken from reference TRBV9 and TRBJ1-5, reads DSGVTQTPKHLITATGQRVTLRCSPRSGDLSVYWYQQSLDQGLQFLIQYYNGEERAKGNILERFSAQQFPDLHSELNLSSLELGDSALYFCASSAWGRGRWQPQHFGDGTRLSIL.

In its sample, this clonotype was seen a few times. V and J are TRBV5-1 and TRBJ2-2; D gene ambiguous. The CDR3 extends over 16 amino acids. The ends were cut back, 3 bases at V and 1 base at J, with 13 bases in the middle. Per germline, CDR1 SGHRS and CDR2 YFSETQ. CDR3: CASSSYLPENTGELFF. The CDR3 DNA is TGCGCCAGCAGCTCGTATTTGCCAGAGAACACCGGGGAGCTGTTTTTT.

The sample holds many counts of this clonotype. The CDR3 sequence is CASSYETGVQPQHF. The CDR3 nucleotides read TGTGCCAGCAGTTACGAGACAGGGGTCCAGCCCCAGCATTTT. The chain couples TRBV6-2 or TRBV6-3 to TRBJ1-5, with 8 bases fitting TRBD1. Germline V gene lookup returns CDR1 MNHEY and CDR2 SVGEGT. The junction had 4 bases not matched to a gene; V was cut back by 2 bases and J by 7 bases. This CDR3 spans 14 amino acids.

This clonotype was found many times. The J gene is TRBJ2-2, the V gene TRBV29-1, with 7 bases that match TRBD2. The CDR3 loop spans 13 amino acids. The germline gives CDR1 SQVTM, CDR2 ANQGSEA. The J segment lost 6 bases and the V segment lost 1 base, leaving 2 bases of the junction unmatched. Here the CDR3 reads CSVEVTSSGELFF. CDR3 sequence (DNA): TGCAGCGTTGAAGTGACTAGCTCCGGGGAGCTGTTTTTT.

The chain uses TRBV27 and TRBJ2-7, with no clear D. Germline CDR1 reads MNHEY; CDR2 reads SMNVEV (reference sequence). V lost 3 bases and J lost 2, with 8 bases in between. The CDR3 length is 13 residues. CDR3 region: CASSFGSTYEQYF. The CDR3 DNA is TGTGCCAGCAGTTTCGGCAGCACCTACGAGCAGTACTTC.

This clonotype has a count of ten or more. The chain has TRBV6-1 and TRBJ1-3; no definite D call. V lost 7 bases and J 4 bases, leaving 14 bases between the germline ends. This CDR3 spans 14 amino acids. The germline gives CDR1 MNHNS, CDR2 SASEGT. The CDR3 reads CASTEGAGGNTIYF. As DNA, the CDR3 is TGTGCCAGCACGGAAGGCGCCGGAGGAAACACCATATATTTT.

This clonotype was observed a few times. The V gene is TRBV7-8, the J gene TRBJ2-4; D may be TRBD2 (6 bases). The CDR3 is 14 residues long. In germline, CDR1 is SGHVS, CDR2 FQNEAQ. With 1 base removed from V and 12 bases from J, the gap between germline ends came to 16 bases. In DNA form, the CDR3 reads TGTGCCAGCAGCTTAGGGAGACTAGGCCGCACTCAGTACTTC. Translating gives CASSLGRLGRTQYF. Full variable domain (rest looked up from reference TRBV7-8 and TRBJ2-4): GAGVSQSPRYKVAKRGQDVALRCDPISGHVSLFWYQQALGQGPEFLTYFQNEAQLDKSGLPSDRFFAERPEGSVSTLKIQRTQQEDSAVYLCASSLGRLGRTQYFGAGTRLSVL.

The chain combines TRBV6-1 with TRBJ1-1; a possible D gene is TRBD1 (5 bases). The CDR3 sequence is 14 residues long. Germline CDR1 reads MNHNS; CDR2 reads SASEGT. The V end lost 5 bases, the J end lost 11 bases, and 21 bases lay between the germline ends. CDR3: CASSPLTGTNGAFF. CDR3 coding DNA: TGTGCCAGCAGTCCCCTCACAGGCACTAATGGGGCTTTCTTT.

The CDR3 DNA reads TGTGCCAGCAGTGACGGACCGGGACGGCAAGAGACCCAGTACTTC. Translation gives CASSDGPGRQETQYF. The chain joins TRBV6-4 to TRBJ2-5; D is perhaps TRBD1 or TRBD2 (5 bases each). The CDR3 is made up of 15 amino acids. The germline CDR1 and CDR2 sequences are MRHNA and SNTAGT. Trimming removed 2 bases at V and 2 bases at J, with 12 bases between.

A few counts support this clonotype. The rearrangement links TRBV19 to TRBJ2-7; 11 bases are a match to TRBD2. The germline CDR1 and CDR2 sequences are LNHDA and SQIVND (reference sequence). Trimming cost V 5 bases and J 0 bases; bases outside gene matches: 6. There are 16 residues in the CDR3. CDR3 residues: CASSQSGLAGSYEQYF. For the CDR3, the DNA is TGTGCCAGTAGTCAGAGCGGACTAGCGGGCTCCTACGAGCAGTACTTC.

The chain has TRBV5-6 and TRBJ1-1, with 9 bases identical to TRBD1. CDR3 length equals 14 residues. Per germline, CDR1 SGHDT and CDR2 YYEEEE. V gave up 4 bases and J gave up 11 bases; unmatched junction bases: 12. The CDR3 here is CASSQKGTGLRAFF. As DNA, the CDR3 is TGTGCCAGCAGCCAAAAAGGGACAGGGCTTCGCGCTTTCTTT.

In its sample, this clonotype was seen many times. J is TRBJ1-1 and V is TRBV28, with D tentatively TRBD1 (5 bases). This CDR3 spans 15 amino acids. V was trimmed by 5 bases and J by 6 bases, leaving 19 bases between them. The V gene's germline CDR1 is MDHEN and CDR2 SYDVKM. CDR3 nucleotide sequence: TGTGCCAGCAGTCAGGGACGGTTGGGTGGCTCTGAAGCTTTCTTT. Translating it yields CASSQGRLGGSEAFF.

This clonotype was seen more than once but under ten times. The genes are TRBV6-1 and TRBJ1-1; D is perhaps TRBD1 (5 bases). Between the trimmed V and J ends, which lost 6 bases and 4 bases, there was a span of 15 bases. Germline lookup yields CDR1 MNHNS and CDR2 SASEGT. The CDR3 is 14 amino acids. CDR3 in amino acids: CASSNQGGSTEAFF. CDR3 in DNA: TGTGCCAGCAGCAACCAGGGAGGAAGCACTGAAGCTTTCTTT.

The chain joins TRBV7-2 to TRBJ1-1; D gene unclear. This CDR3 is built from 14 residues. V dropped 0 bases and J dropped 2 bases, with 7 bases sitting between them. CDR1 is SGHTA, CDR2 FQGNSA, per germline. CDR3: CASSLALINTEAFF. The CDR3 coding sequence is TGTGCCAGCAGCTTAGCTTTGATCAACACTGAAGCTTTCTTT.

This clonotype was picked up one time. V and J are TRBV6-4 and TRBJ2-5; D ambiguous. In germline, CDR1 is MRHNA, CDR2 SNTAGT. The CDR3 has 14 amino acids. V was trimmed by 6 bases and J by 5 bases, leaving 16 bases between them. For the CDR3, the DNA is TGTGCCAGCAGATCAAGGGTTACCAGGGAGACCCAGTACTTC. This sequence encodes CASRSRVTRETQYF.

There are many counts of this clonotype. The chain is built from TRBV19 and TRBJ1-2; D is unresolved. The CDR3 consists of 15 residues. Trimming left V 1 base short and J 4 bases short, with 13 bases between. Germline values: CDR1 LNHDA, CDR2 SQIVND (reference sequence). In DNA, the CDR3 is TGTGCCAGTAGTATAGTGGAGGGATCGGTCTATGGCTACACCTTC. It encodes CASSIVEGSVYGYTF.

The sample holds many counts of this clonotype. This chain uses TRBV6-5 with TRBJ2-7, with D tentatively TRBD1 (6 bases). The CDR3 has 13 amino acids. V lost 3 bases to trimming and J lost 5 bases, with 11 bases between them. Per germline, CDR1 MNHEY and CDR2 SVGAGI. CDR3 residues: CASSYLQGNEQYF. CDR3 DNA: TGTGCCAGCAGTTATTTACAGGGCAACGAGCAGTACTTC.

This clonotype was detected ten times or more. The V and J genes are TRBV4-1 and TRBJ1-2; no clear D gene. The length of the CDR3 is 18 residues. Per the germline V gene, CDR1 is MGHRA and CDR2 is YSYEKL. Deletions cut 0 bases from V and 6 bases from J, with 23 bases between. Here the CDR3 reads CASSQDQVLGHSPDGYTF. In DNA form, the CDR3 reads TGCGCCAGCAGCCAAGATCAAGTCTTAGGCCATTCGCCGGATGGCTACACCTTC.